This T cell receptor beta chain derives from a study of CD8 T cells in ankylosing spondylitis. Findings of the study overall: CD8+ disease-linked clones were present at relatively low frequencies in blood. A TCR beta motif made of fewer than ten highly homologous variants seemed typical of ankylosing spondylitis blood. Matched ankylosing spondylitis synovial fluid reportedly contained a significantly enriched population of disease-linked clones. Previously reported in reactive arthritis synovial fluid and blood were some of the motif variants.

Libraries for TCR beta were made by quantitative 5'-RACE with molecular barcodes. TCRdb ran MiXCR on the 5' RACE reads and lists one entry per CDR3 protein. The sample holds under 950,000 distinct CDR3 sequences; over 15% are singletons and the top ten take about a fifth. V lost 8 bases to trimming and J lost 2 bases; unmatched junction nucleotides: 7. The CDR3 runs 13 residues. Germline V CDR1 and CDR2: SQVTM, ANQGSEA. With regard to this clonotype: Its target is not known.

The sequencing sample was made of blood, either unsorted or a sorted T cell fraction (not recorded which). The rearrangement joins TRBV29-1 to TRBJ2-3, with TRBD1 identical over 7 bases. The receptor was derived from a male donor with ankylosing spondylitis. The CDR3 is CSIGQENTDTQYF. The CDR3 bases are TGCAGCATCGGACAGGAAAACACAGATACGCAGTATTTT.